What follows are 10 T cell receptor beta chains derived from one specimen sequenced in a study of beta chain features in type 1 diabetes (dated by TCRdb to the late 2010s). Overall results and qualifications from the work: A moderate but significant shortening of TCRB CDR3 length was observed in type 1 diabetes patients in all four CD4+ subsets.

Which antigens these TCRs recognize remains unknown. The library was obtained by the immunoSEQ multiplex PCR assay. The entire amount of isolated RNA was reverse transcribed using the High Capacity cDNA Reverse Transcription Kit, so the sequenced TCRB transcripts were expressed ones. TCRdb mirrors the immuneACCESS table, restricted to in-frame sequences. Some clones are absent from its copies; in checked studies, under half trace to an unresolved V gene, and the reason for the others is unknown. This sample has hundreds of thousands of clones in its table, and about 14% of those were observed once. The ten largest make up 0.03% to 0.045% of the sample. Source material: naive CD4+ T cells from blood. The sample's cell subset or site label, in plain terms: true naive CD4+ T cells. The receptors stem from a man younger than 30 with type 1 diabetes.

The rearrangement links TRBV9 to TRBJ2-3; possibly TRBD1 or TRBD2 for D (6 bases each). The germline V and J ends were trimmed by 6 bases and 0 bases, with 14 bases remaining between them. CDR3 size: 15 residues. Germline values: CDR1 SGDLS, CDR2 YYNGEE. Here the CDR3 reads CASNGGGTSTDTQYF. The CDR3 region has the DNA TGTGCCAGCAACGGAGGGGGGACTAGCACAGATACGCAGTATTTT.

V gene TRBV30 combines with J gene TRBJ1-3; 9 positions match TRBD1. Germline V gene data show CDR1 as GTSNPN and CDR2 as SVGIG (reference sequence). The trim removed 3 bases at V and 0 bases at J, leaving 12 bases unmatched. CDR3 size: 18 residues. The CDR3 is CAWRNRDRASDSGNTIYF. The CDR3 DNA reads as TGTGCCTGGAGGAATCGGGACAGGGCTTCAGACTCTGGAAACACCATATATTTT. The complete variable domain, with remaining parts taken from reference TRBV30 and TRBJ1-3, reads SQTIHQWPATLVQPVGSPLSLECTVEGTSNPNLYWYRQAAGRGLQLLFYSVGIGQISSEVPQNLSASRPQDRQFILSSKKLLLSDSGFYLCAWRNRDRASDSGNTIYFGEGSWLTVV.

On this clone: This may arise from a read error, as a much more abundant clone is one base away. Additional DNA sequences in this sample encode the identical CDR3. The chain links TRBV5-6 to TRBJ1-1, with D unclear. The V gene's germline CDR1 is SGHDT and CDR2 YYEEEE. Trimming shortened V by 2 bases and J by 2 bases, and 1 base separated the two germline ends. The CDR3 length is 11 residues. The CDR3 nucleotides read TGTGCCAGCAGCTTTAACACTGAAGCTTTCTTT. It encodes CASSFNTEAFF.

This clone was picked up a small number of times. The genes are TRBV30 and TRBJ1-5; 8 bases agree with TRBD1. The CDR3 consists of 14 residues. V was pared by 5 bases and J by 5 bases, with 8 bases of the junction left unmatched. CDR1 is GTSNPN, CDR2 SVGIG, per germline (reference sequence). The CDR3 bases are TGTGCCTGGCAGACCGGGACAGGCTATCAGCCCCAGCATTTT. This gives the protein CAWQTGTGYQPQHF.

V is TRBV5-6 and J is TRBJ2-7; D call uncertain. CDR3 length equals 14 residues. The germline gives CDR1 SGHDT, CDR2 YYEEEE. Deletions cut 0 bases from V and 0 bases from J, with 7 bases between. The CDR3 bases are TGTGCCAGCAGCTTGGGACTTCGCTCCTACGAGCAGTACTTC. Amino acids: CASSLGLRSYEQYF.

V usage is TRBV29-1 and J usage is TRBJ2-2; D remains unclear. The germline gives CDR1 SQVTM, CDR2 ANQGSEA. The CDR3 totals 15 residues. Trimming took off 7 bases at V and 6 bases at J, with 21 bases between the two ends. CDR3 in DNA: TGCAGCGCCCGTGTTTCGTTAGTTCGGGCCGGGGAGCTGTTTTTT. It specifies CSARVSLVRAGELFF.

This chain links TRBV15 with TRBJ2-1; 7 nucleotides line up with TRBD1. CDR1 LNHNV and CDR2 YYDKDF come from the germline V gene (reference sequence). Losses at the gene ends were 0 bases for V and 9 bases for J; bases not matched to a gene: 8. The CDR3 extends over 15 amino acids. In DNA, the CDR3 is TGTGCCACCAGCAGAGATAGGGAAGGGGGCGGTGAGCAGTTCTTC. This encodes CATSRDREGGGEQFF.

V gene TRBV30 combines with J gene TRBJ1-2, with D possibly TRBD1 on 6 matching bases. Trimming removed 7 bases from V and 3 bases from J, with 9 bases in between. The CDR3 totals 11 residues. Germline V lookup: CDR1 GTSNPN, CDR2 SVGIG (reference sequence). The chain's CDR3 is CAFQGHYGYTF. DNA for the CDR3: TGTGCCTTCCAGGGGCACTATGGCTACACCTTC.

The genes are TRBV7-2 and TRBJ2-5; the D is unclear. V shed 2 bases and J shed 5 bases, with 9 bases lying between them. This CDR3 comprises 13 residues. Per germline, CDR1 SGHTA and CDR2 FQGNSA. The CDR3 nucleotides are TGTGCCAGCAGCTTACTGCGGCAGGAGACCCAGTACTTC. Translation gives CASSLLRQETQYF.

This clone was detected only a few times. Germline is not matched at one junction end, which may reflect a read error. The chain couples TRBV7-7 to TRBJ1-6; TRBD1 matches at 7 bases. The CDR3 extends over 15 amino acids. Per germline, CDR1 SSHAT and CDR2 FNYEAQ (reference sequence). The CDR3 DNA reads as TGTGCTAGCAGCTTAGAGGCAGGGGGTAATTCACCCCTCCACTTT. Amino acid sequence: CASSLEAGGNSPLHF.